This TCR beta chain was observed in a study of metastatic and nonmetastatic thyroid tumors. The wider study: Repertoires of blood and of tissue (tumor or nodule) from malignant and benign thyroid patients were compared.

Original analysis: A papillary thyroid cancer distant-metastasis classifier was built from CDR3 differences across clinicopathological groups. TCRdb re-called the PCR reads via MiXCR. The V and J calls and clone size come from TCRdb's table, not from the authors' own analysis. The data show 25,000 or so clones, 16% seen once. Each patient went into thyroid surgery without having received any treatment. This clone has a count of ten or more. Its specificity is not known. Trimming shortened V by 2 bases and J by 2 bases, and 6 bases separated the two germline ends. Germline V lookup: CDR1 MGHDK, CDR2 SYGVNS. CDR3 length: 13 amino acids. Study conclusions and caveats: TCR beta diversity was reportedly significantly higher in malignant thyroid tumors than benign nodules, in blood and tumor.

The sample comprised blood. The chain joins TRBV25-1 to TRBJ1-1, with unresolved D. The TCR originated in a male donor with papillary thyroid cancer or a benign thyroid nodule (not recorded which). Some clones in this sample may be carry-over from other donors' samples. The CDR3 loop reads CASSEVVNTEAFF. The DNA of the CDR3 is TGTGCCAGCAGTGAAGTGGTTAACACTGAAGCTTTCTTT.